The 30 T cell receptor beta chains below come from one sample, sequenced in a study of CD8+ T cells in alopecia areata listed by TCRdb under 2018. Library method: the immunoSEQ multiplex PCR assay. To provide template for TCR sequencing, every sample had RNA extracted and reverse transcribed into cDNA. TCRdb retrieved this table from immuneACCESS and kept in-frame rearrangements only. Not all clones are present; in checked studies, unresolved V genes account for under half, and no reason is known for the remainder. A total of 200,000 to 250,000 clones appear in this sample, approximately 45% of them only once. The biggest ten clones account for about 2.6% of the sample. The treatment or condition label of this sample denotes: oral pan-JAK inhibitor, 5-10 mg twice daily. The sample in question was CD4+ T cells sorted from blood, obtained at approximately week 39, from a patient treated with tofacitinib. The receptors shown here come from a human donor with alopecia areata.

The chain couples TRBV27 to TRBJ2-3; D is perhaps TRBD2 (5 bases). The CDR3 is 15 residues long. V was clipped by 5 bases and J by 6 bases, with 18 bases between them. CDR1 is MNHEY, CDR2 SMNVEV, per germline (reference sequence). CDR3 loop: CASSPAERPSDTQYF. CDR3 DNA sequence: TGTGCCAGCAGTCCCGCGGAGCGGCCTTCGGATACGCAGTATTTT.

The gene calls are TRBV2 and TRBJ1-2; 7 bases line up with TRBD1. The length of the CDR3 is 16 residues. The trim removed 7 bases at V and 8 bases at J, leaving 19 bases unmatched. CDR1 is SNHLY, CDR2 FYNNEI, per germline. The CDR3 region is CASTAGISGGGGGYTF. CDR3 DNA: TGTGCCAGCACCGCGGGTATTTCTGGAGGGGGCGGAGGCTACACCTTC.

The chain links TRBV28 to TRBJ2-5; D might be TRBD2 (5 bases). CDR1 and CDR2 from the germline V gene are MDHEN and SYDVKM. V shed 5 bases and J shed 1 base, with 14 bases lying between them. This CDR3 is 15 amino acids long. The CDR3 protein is CASSRPLSGQETQYF. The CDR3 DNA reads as TGTGCCAGCAGTCGACCTCTGAGCGGCCAAGAGACCCAGTACTTC.

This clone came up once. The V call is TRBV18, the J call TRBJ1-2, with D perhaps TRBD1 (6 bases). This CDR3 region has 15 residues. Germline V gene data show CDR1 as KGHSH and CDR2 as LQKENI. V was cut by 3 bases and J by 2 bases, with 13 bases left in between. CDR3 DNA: TGTGCCAGCTCACCCACGGCGGACAGAAACTATGGCTACACCTTC. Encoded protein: CASSPTADRNYGYTF.

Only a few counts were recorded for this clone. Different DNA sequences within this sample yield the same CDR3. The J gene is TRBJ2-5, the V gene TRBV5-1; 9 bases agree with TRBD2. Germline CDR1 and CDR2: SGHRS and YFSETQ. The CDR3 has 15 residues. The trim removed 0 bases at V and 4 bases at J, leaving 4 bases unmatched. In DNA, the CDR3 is TGCGCCAGCAGCTTGGTTAGCGGGAGCGGAGAGACCCAGTACTTC. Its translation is CASSLVSGSGETQYF.

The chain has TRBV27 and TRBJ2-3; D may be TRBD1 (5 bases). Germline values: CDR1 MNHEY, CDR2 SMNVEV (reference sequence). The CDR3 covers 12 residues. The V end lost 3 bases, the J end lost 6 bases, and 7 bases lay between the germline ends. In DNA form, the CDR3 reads TGTGCCAGCAGTTTCAACAGGGATACGCAGTATTTT. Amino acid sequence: CASSFNRDTQYF.

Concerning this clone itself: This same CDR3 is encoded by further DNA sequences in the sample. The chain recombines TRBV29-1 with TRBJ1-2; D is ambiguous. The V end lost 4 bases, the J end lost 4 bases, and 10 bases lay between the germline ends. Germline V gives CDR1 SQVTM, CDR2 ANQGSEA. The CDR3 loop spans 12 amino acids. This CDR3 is CSVVRGTYGYTF. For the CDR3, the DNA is TGCAGCGTTGTTCGGGGAACCTATGGCTACACCTTC.

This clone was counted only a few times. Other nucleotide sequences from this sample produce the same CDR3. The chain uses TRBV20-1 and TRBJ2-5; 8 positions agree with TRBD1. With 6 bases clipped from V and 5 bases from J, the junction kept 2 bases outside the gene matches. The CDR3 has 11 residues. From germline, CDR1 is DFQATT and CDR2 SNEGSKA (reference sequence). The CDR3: CSARTGETQYF. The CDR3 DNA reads TGCAGTGCAAGGACAGGGGAGACCCAGTACTTC.

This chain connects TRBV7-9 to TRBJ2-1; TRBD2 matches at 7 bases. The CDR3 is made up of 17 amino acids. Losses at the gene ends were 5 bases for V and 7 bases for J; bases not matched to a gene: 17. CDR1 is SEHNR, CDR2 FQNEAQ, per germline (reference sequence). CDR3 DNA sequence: TGTGCCAGCAGCCGGGAGTGGGGCGGGAGAATGATGAATGAGCAGTTCTTC. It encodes CASSREWGGRMMNEQFF.

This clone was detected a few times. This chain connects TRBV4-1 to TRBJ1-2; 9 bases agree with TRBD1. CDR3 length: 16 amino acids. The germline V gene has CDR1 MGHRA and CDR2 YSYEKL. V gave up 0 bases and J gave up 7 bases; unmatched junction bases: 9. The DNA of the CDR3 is TGCGCCAGCAGCCAAGAAGGGACAGGGCGGGAGAGTGGCTACACCTTC. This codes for CASSQEGTGRESGYTF.

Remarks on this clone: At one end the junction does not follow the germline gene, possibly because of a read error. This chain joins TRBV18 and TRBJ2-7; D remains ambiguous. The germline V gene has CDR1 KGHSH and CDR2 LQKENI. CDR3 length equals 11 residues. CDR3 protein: CASSPQHEQYF. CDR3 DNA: TGTGCCAGCTCCCCACAGCACGAGCAGTACTTC.

The CDR3 is CASREQGYTYEQYF. Written as DNA, the CDR3 is TGTGCCAGCCGCGAACAGGGCTACACCTACGAGCAGTACTTC. The genes are TRBV10-3 and TRBJ2-7; weak D call: TRBD1 (6 bases). The CDR3 sequence is 14 residues long. Germline assignment: CDR1 ENHRY and CDR2 SYGVKD. Trimming stripped 10 bases from V and 2 bases from J, with 18 bases between.

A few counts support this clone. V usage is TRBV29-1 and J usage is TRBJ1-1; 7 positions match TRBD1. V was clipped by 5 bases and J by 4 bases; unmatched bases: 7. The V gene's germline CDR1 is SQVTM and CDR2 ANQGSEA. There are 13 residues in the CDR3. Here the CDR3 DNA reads TGCAGCGTTACAGGGGCGGTGGGCACTGAAGCTTTCTTT. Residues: CSVTGAVGTEAFF.

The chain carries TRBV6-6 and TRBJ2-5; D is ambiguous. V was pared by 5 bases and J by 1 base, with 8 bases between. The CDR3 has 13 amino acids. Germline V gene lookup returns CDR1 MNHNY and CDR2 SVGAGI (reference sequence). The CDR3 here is CASSEVSQETQYF. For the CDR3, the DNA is TGTGCCAGCAGTGAGGTCAGCCAAGAGACCCAGTACTTC.

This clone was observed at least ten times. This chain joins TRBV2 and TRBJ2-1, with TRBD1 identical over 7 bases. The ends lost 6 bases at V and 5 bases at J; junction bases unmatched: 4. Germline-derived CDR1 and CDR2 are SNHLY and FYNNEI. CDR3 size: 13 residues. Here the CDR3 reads CASRKGANNEQFF. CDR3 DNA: TGTGCCAGCAGAAAGGGGGCGAACAATGAGCAGTTCTTC.

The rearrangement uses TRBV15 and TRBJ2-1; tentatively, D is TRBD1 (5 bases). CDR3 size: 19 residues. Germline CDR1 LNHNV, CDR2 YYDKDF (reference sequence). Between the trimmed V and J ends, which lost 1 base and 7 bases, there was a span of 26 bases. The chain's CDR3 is CATSRVPFVGPLSFNEQFF. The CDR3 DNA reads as TGTGCCACCAGCAGAGTGCCCTTTGTGGGGCCCTTGAGCTTTAATGAGCAGTTCTTC.

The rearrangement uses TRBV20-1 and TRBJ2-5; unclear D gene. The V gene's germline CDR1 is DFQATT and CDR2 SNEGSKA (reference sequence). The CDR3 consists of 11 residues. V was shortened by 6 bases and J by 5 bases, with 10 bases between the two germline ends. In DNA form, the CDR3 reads TGCAGTGCAGGTTCAGTGGAGACCCAGTACTTC. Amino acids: CSAGSVETQYF.

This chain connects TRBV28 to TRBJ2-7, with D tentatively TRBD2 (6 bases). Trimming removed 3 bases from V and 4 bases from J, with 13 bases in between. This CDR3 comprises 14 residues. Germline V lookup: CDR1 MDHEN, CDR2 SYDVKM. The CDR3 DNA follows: TGTGCCAGCAGTTTCCCCGGGAGCGTGTACGAGCAGTACTTC. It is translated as CASSFPGSVYEQYF.

CDR3: CASSLRGQGSTDTQYF. CDR3 bases: TGCGCCAGCAGCTTGCGGGGACAGGGAAGCACAGATACGCAGTATTTT. V and J are TRBV5-1 and TRBJ2-3; 9 bases align to TRBD1. This CDR3 is built from 16 residues. Germline assignment: CDR1 SGHRS and CDR2 YFSETQ. J lost 0 bases, V lost 1 base, and 3 bases had no gene match.

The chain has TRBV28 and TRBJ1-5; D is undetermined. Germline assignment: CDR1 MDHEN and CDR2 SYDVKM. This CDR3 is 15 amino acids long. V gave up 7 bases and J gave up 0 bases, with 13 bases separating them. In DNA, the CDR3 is TGTGCCAGCACCAATATAATGGATAGCAATCAGCCCCAGCATTTT. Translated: CASTNIMDSNQPQHF.

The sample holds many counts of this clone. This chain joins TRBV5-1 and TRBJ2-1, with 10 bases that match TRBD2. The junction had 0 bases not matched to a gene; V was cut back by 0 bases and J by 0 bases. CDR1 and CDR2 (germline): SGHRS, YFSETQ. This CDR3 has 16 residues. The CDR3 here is CASSLASGSSYNEQFF. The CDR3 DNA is TGCGCCAGCAGCTTGGCTAGCGGGAGCTCCTACAATGAGCAGTTCTTC. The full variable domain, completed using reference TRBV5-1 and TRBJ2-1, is KAGVTQTPRYLIKTRGQQVTLSCSPISGHRSVSWYQQTPGQGLQFLFEYFSETQRNKGNFPGRFSGRQFSNSRSEMNVSTLELGDSALYLCASSLASGSSYNEQFFGPGTRLTVL.

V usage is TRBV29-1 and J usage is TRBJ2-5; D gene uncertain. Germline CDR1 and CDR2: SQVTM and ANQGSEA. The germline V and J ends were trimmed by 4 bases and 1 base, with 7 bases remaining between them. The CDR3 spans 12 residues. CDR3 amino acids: CSVVEVQETQYF. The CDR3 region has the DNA TGCAGCGTTGTTGAGGTCCAAGAGACCCAGTACTTC.

The CDR3 spells CASSKGTRQHF. The CDR3 bases are TGTGCCAGCAGCAAGGGCACAAGGCAGCATTTT. The chain is built from TRBV21-1 and TRBJ1-5; the tabulated D call, TRBD1, remains unverified against the DNA. TRBV21-1 is recorded as a pseudogene. This CDR3 region has 11 residues.

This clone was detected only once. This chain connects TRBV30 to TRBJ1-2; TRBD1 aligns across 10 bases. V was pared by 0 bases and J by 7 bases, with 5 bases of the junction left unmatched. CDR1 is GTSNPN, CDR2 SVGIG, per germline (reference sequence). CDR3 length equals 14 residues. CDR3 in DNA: TGTGCCTGGAGTGTGGGACAGGGGTCGAGTGGCTACACCTTC. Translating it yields CAWSVGQGSSGYTF.

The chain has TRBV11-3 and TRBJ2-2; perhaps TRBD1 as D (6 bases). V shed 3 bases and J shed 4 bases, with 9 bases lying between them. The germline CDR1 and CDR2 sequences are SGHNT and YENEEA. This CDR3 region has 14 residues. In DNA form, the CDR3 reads TGTGCCAGCAGCTTGGGACATTCCACCGGGGAGCTGTTTTTT. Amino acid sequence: CASSLGHSTGELFF.

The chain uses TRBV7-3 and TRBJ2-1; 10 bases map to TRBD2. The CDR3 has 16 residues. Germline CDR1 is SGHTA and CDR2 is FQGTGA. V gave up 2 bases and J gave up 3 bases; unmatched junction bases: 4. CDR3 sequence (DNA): TGTGCCAGCAGCTTAGTGGCTAGCGGGGGCTACAATGAGCAGTTCTTC. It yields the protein CASSLVASGGYNEQFF.

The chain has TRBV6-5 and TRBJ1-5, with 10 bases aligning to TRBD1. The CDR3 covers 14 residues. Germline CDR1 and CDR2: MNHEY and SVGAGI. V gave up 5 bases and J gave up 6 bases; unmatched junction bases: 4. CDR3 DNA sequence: TGTGCCAGCAGTAAAGGGACAGGGGCTCAGCCCCAGCATTTT. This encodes CASSKGTGAQPQHF.

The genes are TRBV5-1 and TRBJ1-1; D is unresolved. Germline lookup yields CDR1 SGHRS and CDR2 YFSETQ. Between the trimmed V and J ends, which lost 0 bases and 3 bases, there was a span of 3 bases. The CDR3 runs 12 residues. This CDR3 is CASSLADTEAFF. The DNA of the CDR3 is TGCGCCAGCAGCTTGGCGGACACTGAAGCTTTCTTT.

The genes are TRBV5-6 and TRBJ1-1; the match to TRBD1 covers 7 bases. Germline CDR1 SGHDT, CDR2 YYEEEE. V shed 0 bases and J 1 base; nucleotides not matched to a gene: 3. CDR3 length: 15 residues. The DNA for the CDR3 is TGTGCCAGCAGCTTGGGACAGGGAGGGAACACTGAAGCTTTCTTT. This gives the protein CASSLGQGGNTEAFF.

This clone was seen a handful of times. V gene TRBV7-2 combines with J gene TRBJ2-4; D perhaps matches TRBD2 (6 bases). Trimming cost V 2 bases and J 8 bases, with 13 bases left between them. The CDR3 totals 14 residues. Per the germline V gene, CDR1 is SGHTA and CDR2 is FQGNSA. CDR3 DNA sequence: TGTGCCAGCAGCTTATGGAGGGGTAGCGACATTCAGTACTTC. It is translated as CASSLWRGSDIQYF.